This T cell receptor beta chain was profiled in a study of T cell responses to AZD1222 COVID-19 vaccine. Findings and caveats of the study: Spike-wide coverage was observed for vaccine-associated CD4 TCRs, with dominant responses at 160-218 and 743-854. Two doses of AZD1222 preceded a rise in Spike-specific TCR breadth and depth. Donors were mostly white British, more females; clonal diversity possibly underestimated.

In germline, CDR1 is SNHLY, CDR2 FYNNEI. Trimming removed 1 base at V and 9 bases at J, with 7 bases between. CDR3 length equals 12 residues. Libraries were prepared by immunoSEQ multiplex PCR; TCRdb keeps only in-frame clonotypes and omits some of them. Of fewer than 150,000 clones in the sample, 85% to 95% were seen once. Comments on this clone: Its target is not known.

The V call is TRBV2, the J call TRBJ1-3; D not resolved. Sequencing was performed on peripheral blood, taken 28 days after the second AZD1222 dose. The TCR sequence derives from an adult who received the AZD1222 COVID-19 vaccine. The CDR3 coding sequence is TGTGCCAGCAGTGAAGAGGGTGTCACCATATATTTT. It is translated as CASSEEGVTIYF.